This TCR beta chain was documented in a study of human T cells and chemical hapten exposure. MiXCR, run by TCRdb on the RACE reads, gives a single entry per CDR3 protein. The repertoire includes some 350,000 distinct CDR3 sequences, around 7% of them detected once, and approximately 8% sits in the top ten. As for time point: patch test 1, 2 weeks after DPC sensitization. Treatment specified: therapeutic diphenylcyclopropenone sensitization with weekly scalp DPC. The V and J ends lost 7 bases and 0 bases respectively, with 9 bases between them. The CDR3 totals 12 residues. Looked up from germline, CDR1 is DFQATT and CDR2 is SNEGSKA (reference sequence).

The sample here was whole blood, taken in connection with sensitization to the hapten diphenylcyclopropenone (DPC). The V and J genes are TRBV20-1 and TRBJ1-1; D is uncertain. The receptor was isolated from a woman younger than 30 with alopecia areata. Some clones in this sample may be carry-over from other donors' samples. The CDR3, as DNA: TGCAGTGAACATACCCTGAACACTGAAGCTTTCTTT. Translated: CSEHTLNTEAFF.